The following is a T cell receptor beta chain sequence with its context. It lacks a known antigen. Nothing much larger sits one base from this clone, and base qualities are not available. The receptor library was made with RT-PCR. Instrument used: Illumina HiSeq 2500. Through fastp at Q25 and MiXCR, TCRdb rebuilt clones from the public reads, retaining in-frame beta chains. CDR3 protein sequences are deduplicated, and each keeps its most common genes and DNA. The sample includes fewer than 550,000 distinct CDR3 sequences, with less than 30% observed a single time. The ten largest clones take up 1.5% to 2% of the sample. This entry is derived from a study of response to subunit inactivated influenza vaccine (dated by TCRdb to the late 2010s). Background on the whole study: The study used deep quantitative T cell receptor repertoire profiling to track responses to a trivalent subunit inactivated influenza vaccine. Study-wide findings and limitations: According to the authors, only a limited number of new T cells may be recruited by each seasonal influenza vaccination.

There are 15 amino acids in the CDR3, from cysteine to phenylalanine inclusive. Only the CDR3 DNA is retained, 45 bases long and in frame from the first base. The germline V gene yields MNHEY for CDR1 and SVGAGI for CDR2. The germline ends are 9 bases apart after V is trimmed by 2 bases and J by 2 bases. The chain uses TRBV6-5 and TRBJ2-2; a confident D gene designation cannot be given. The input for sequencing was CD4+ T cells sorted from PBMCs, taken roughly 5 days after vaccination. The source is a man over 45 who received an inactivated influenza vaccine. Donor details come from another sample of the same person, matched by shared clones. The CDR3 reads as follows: CASSYPSTNTGELFF. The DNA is TGTGCCAGCAGTTACCCCTCGACAAACACCGGGGAGCTGTTTTTT.